Below, one T cell receptor (beta chain) is given with its context. The method was immunoSEQ multiplex PCR; TCRdb's version includes in-frame clones alone and lacks a portion of them. In the table there are 180,000 or so clones, approximately 90% of which are singletons. The sample originates from a study of blood T cell repertoires in COVID-19. The CDR3 is 16 amino acids. J lost 2 bases, V lost 1 base, and 8 bases had no gene match. In germline, CDR1 is SGHTA, CDR2 FQGNSA. This TCR derives from a woman in her fifties or sixties with acute or convalescent COVID-19. The sequenced material came from peripheral blood. This rearrangement joins TRBV7-2 to TRBJ2-7; 7 positions agree with TRBD2. The CDR3 reads CASSLGSGLAAYEQYF. The CDR3 coding sequence is TGTGCCAGCAGCTTAGGATCGGGCCTAGCGGCCTACGAGCAGTACTTC. Using reference TRBV7-2 and TRBJ2-7 for the parts outside the CDR3, the full variable domain is GAGVSQSPSNKVTEKGKDVELRCDPISGHTALYWYRQSLGQGLEFLIYFQGNSAPDKSGLPSDRFSAERTGGSVSTLTIQRTQQEDSAVYLCASSLGSGLAAYEQYFGPGTRLTVT.